The T cell receptor beta chain under discussion was sequenced for a study of shared clonotypes between healthy human individuals. On this clone: Its antigen is as yet unknown.

Overall study findings and caveats: Non-shared clonotypes displayed generation probabilities falling below those of clonotypes present in all four donors.

The germline V gene has CDR1 SGHRS and CDR2 YFSETQ. V was pared by 0 bases and J by 1 base, with 17 bases between. The CDR3 consists of 17 residues. Naive-designated CD8 cells lacked CD45RO, were positively enriched for CCR7, and omitted terminally differentiated effector memory CD45RA+ cells. This table comes from immunoSEQ multiplex PCR, and its TCRdb copy is limited to in-frame clones, with some not included. The repertoire holds over 800,000 clones, with around 92% as singletons. Sequenced sample: naive CD8+ T cells sorted from blood. The TCR was taken from a man younger than 40 in good health. The chain recombines TRBV5-1 with TRBJ2-7; D may be TRBD1 (5 bases). DNA for the CDR3: TGCGCCAGCAGCTTGGAGGCTGGCAGGGCCCTATCCTACGAGCAGTACTTC. Translated: CASSLEAGRALSYEQYF.